The TCR beta chain described here comes from a study of control samples from healthy donors and cancer patients. Repertoires were generated with immunoSEQ multiplex PCR, while TCRdb's copy carries only in-frame clones and drops some. The data hold about 70,000 clones, with about 94% observed a single time. Germline V gives CDR1 GTSNPN, CDR2 SVGIG (reference sequence). This CDR3 contains 15 residues. Trimming removed 5 bases at V and 0 bases at J, with 17 bases between. The TCR was taken from a woman aged 30 to 39 in good health. This chain uses TRBV30 with TRBJ2-7, with a tentative D call TRBD1 (5 bases). Sequencing was carried out using blood. The CDR3 region is CAWDPGIYSSYEQYF. CDR3 bases: TGTGCCTGGGATCCAGGGATTTATAGCTCCTACGAGCAGTACTTC. The full variable domain, in which reference TRBV30 and TRBJ2-7 provide the parts outside the CDR3, is SQTIHQWPATLVQPVGSPLSLECTVEGTSNPNLYWYRQAAGRGLQLLFYSVGIGQISSEVPQNLSASRPQDRQFILSSKKLLLSDSGFYLCAWDPGIYSSYEQYFGPGTRLTVT.